These 10 T cell receptor beta chains share one sample of origin, sequenced in a study of graft-versus-host responses after intestinal transplantation. Assay used: immunoSEQ multiplex PCR; TCRdb lists only in-frame clones, some missing. The data show roughly 56,000 clones, around 91% seen once. The specimen comprised PBMCs, sampled almost 120 days after intestinal transplantation. These receptors originate from a human patient who received an intestinal transplant, so some T cells may come from the graft donor.

The chain recombines TRBV11-2 with TRBJ1-2; the match to TRBD1 covers 9 bases. V dropped 1 base and J dropped 0; count of bases not matched to a gene: 9. This CDR3 has 18 residues. From germline, CDR1 is SGHAT and CDR2 FQNNGV. CDR3 in DNA: TGTGCCAGCAGCTTAGGTAGGACAGGGGCTCCTCCTAACTATGGCTACACCTTC. The encoded protein is CASSLGRTGAPPNYGYTF.

The rearrangement links TRBV6-1 to TRBJ1-3, with a weak D call TRBD1 (5 bases). The CDR3 sequence is 15 residues long. CDR1 MNHNS and CDR2 SASEGT come from the germline V gene. Between the trimmed V and J ends, which lost 2 bases and 3 bases, there was a span of 11 bases. In DNA form, the CDR3 reads TGTGCCAGCAGTGAACTAAGGGGCAGTGGAAACACCATATATTTT. This codes for CASSELRGSGNTIYF.

V usage is TRBV6-5 and J usage is TRBJ2-7; no firm D call. Per germline, CDR1 MNHEY and CDR2 SVGAGI. Trimming shortened V by 6 bases and J by 2 bases, and 8 bases separated the two germline ends. The CDR3 is made up of 12 amino acids. CDR3: CASSRFPYEQYF. The DNA of the CDR3 is TGTGCCAGCAGCCGATTCCCCTACGAGCAGTACTTC.

Here the CDR3 DNA reads TGTGCCAGCAGTATACGACAGGGTGGCGCTGAAGCTTTCTTT. This sequence encodes CASSIRQGGAEAFF. This sequence joins TRBV27 and TRBJ1-1; 7 bases are shared with TRBD1. Looked up from germline, CDR1 is MNHEY and CDR2 is SMNVEV (reference sequence). This CDR3 is 14 amino acids long. V was pared by 5 bases and J by 6 bases, with 9 bases of the junction left unmatched.

V usage is TRBV7-2 and J usage is TRBJ1-4, with a weak D call TRBD1 (5 bases). The CDR3 has 13 amino acids. CDR1 is SGHTA, CDR2 FQGNSA, per germline. Trimming removed 3 bases at V and 12 bases at J, with 14 bases between. The CDR3 loop is CASSFWGGSELFF. The CDR3 DNA reads TGTGCCAGCAGCTTTTGGGGGGGGTCGGAACTGTTTTTT.

The V and J genes are TRBV5-1 and TRBJ2-1; perhaps TRBD1 as D (6 bases). The CDR3 consists of 16 residues. The V and J ends lost 2 bases and 1 base respectively, with 13 bases between them. The germline V gene has CDR1 SGHRS and CDR2 YFSETQ. CDR3: CASSLYRDSSYNEQFF. In DNA form, the CDR3 reads TGCGCCAGCAGCTTATACAGGGATTCTTCCTACAATGAGCAGTTCTTC.

This chain connects TRBV6-1 to TRBJ1-2, with D hard to call. The CDR3 length is 14 residues. The V end lost 8 bases, the J end lost 0 bases, and 13 bases lay between the germline ends. Germline-derived CDR1 and CDR2 are MNHNS and SASEGT. CDR3 region: CASVVSRSNYGYTF. DNA for the CDR3: TGTGCCAGCGTCGTCAGTCGTTCTAACTATGGCTACACCTTC.

The rearrangement links TRBV7-3 to TRBJ2-7; 15 nucleotides agree with TRBD2. Germline lookup yields CDR1 SGHTA and CDR2 FQGTGA. The CDR3 has 14 amino acids. Trimming at V came to 5 bases and at J to 12 bases, leaving 8 bases not matched to a gene. Here the CDR3 DNA reads TGTGCCAGCAGCCCCGGACTAGCGGGAGGGCCTCTGTACTTC. Protein product: CASSPGLAGGPLYF.

This sequence joins TRBV19 and TRBJ2-7, with a weak D call TRBD1 (6 bases). Trimming removed 2 bases from V and 1 base from J, with 12 bases in between. This CDR3 is 15 amino acids long. Germline values: CDR1 LNHDA, CDR2 SQIVND (reference sequence). The chain's CDR3 is CASSITVGGSYEQYF. CDR3 coding DNA: TGTGCCAGTAGTATAACAGTAGGGGGATCCTACGAGCAGTACTTC.

The chain uses TRBV6-1 and TRBJ1-1; D might be TRBD1 (5 bases). The CDR3 has 13 residues. Germline values: CDR1 MNHNS, CDR2 SASEGT. The V and J ends lost 1 base and 6 bases respectively, with 9 bases between them. The CDR3 protein is CASSEGWDPEAFF. CDR3 sequence (DNA): TGTGCCAGCAGTGAAGGTTGGGACCCTGAAGCTTTCTTT.